This T cell receptor (beta chain) derives from a study of T cell responses to AZD1222 COVID-19 vaccine. Whole-study results and caveats: With dominance at 160-218 and 743-854, vaccine-associated CD4 TCRs spanned spike. Unmutated variant regions reportedly attract nearly half of all spike-specific TCRs.

The V gene end was trimmed by 1 base and the J gene end by 7 bases; junction bases not matched to a gene: 5. This CDR3 region has 15 residues. Germline assignment: CDR1 SGHRS and CDR2 YFSETQ. Generated by immunoSEQ multiplex PCR, the TCRdb table keeps only in-frame clones and is missing some. The data contain about 110,000 clones, nearly 90% of them singletons. In its sample, this clone was seen a few times. What it binds is not known. This TCR came from an adult in good health. The sample here was peripheral blood, taken on day 0 of MenACWY control vaccination. The chain is built from TRBV5-1 and TRBJ1-6, with TRBD1 matching over 7 bases. In DNA, the CDR3 is TGCGCCAGCAGCTTGCAGCTGGACAGGAATTCACCCCTCCACTTT. This translates into CASSLQLDRNSPLHF.